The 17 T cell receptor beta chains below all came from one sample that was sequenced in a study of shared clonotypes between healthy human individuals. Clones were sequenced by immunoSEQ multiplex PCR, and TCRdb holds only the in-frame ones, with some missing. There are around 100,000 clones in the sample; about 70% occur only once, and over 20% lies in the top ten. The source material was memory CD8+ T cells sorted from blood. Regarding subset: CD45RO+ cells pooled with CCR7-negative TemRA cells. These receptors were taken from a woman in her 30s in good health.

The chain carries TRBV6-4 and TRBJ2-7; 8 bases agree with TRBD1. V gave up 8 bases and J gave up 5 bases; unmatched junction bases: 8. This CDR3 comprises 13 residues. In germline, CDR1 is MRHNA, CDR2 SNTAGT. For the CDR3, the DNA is TGTGCCAGCCCCTGGACAGGGCGACACGAGCAGTACTTC. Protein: CASPWTGRHEQYF.

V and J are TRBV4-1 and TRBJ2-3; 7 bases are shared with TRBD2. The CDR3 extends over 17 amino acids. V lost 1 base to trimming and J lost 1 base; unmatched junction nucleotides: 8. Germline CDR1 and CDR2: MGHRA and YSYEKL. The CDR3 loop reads CASSQVFRDYCTDTQYF. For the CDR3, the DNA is TGCGCCAGCAGCCAAGTTTTCCGGGACTATTGCACAGATACGCAGTATTTT.

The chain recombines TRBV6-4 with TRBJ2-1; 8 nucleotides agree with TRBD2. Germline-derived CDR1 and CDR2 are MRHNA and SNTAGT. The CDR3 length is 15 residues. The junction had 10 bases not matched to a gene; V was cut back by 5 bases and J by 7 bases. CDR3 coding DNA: TGTGCCAGCAGTAAAACAGCGGGAGAGGGAAATGAGCAGTTCTTC. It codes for CASSKTAGEGNEQFF.

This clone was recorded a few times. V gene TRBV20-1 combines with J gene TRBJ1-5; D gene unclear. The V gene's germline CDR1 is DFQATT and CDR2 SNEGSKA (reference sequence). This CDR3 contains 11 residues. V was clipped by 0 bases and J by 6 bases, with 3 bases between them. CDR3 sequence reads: CSAREGQPQHF. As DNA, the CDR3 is TGCAGTGCTAGAGAGGGTCAGCCCCAGCATTTT.

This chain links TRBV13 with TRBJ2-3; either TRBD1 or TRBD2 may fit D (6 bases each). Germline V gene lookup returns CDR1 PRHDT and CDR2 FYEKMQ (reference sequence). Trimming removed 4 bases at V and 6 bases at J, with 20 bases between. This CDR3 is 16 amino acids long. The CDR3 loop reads CASSYSGQGSLDTQYF. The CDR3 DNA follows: TGTGCCAGCAGCTATAGCGGCCAGGGGAGTCTGGATACGCAGTATTTT.

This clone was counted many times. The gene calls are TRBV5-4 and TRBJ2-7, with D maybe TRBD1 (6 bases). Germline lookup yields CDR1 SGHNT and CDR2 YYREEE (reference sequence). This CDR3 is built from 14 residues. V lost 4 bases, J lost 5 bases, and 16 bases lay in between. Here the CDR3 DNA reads TGTGCCAGCAGCCCGGAGCCGGGACACAACGAGCAGTACTTC. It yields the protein CASSPEPGHNEQYF.

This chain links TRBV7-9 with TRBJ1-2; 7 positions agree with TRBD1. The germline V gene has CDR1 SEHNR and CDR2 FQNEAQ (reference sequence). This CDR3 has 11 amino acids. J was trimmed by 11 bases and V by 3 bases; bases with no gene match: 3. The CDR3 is CASSLGQPYTF. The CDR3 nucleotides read TGTGCCAGCAGCTTGGGACAGCCATACACCTTC.

The CDR3, as DNA: TGTGCCATCAGTGAGTCGAACCTTCAGCCCCAGCATTTT. Amino acid sequence: CAISESNLQPQHF. This chain connects TRBV10-3 to TRBJ1-5; D unresolved. The CDR3 is 13 amino acids. The germline CDR1 and CDR2 sequences are ENHRY and SYGVKD. V was trimmed by 0 bases and J by 6 bases, leaving 6 bases between them.

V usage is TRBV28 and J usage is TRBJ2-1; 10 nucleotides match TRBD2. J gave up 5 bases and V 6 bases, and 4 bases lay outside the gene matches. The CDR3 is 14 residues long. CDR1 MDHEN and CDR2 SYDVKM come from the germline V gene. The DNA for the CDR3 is TGTGCCAGCAGAACTAGCGGGGAACACAATGAGCAGTTCTTC. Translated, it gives CASRTSGEHNEQFF.

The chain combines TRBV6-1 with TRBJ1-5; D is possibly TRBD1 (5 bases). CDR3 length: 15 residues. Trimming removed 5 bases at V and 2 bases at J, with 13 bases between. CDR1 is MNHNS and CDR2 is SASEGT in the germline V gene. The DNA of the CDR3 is TGTGCCAGCAGTCCCCAGGGTTGTTGCAATCAGCCCCAGCATTTT. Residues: CASSPQGCCNQPQHF.

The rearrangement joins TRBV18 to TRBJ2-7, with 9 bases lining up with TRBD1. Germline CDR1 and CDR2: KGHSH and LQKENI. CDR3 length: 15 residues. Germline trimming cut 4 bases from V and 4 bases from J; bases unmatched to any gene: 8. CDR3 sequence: CASSLRQGDPYEQYF. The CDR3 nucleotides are TGTGCCAGCTCACTCCGACAGGGGGACCCATACGAGCAGTACTTC.

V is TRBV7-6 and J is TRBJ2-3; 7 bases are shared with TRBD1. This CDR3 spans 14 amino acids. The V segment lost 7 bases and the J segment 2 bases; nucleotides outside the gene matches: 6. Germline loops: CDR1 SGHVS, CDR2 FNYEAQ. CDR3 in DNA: TGTGCCAGCAAAGGGGGCTACCTCACAGATACGCAGTATTTT. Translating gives CASKGGYLTDTQYF.

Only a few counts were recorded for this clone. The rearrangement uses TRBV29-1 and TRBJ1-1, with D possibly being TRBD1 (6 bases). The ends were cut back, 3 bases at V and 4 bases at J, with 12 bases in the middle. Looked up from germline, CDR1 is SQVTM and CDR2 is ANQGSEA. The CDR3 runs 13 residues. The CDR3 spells CSVDAGEGTEAFF. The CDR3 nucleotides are TGCAGCGTTGACGCAGGGGAGGGCACTGAAGCTTTCTTT.

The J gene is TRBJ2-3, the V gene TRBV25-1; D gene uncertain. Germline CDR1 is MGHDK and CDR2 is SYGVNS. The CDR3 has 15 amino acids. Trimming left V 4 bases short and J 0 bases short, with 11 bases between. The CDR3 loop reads CASSADHASTDTQYF. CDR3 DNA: TGTGCCAGCAGTGCTGACCACGCTAGCACAGATACGCAGTATTTT.

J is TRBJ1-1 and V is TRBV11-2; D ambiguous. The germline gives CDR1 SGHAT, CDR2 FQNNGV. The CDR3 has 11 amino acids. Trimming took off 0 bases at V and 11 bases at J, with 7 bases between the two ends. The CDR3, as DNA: TGTGCCAGCAGCTTAGAAGGGAAGGCTTTCTTT. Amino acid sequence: CASSLEGKAFF.

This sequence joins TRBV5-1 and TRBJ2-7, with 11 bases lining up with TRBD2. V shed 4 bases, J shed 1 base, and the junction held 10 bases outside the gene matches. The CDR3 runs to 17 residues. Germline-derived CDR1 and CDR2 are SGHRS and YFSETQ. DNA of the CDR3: TGCGCCAGCAGCCGAACAGGACTAGCGGGTACGTCCTACGAGCAGTACTTC. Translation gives CASSRTGLAGTSYEQYF.

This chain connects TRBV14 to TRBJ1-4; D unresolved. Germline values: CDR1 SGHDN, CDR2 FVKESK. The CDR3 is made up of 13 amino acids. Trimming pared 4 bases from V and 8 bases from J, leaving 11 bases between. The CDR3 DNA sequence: TGTGCCAGCAGCCTCAGGTTAGGCGAAAAACTGTTTTTT. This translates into CASSLRLGEKLFF.